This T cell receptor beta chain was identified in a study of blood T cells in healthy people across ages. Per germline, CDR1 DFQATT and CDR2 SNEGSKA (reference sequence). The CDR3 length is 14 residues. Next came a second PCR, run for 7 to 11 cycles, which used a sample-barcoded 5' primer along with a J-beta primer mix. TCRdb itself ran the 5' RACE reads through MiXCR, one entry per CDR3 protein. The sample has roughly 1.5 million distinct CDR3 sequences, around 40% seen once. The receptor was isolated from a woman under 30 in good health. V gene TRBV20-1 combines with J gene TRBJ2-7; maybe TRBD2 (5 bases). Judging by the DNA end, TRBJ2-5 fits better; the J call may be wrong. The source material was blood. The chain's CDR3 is CSAFPGTSIETQYF. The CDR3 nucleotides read TGCAGTGCTTTCCCCGGAACTAGTATAGAGACCCAGTACTTC.